The 27 T cell receptor beta chains below come from one sample, sequenced in a study of OX40 agonist ivuxolimab in advanced cancers. The table came from immunoSEQ multiplex PCR; TCRdb's copy has only in-frame clones and leaves some out. The sample includes fewer than 90,000 clones, about 93% seen only once; the top ten take around 5.9%. Sequenced material: CD4+ or CD8+ T cells sorted from blood, taken in a trial of the OX40 agonist ivuxolimab. The receptors originated from an adult with an advanced solid tumor such as melanoma, head and neck, liver or kidney cancer.

The chain combines TRBV2 with TRBJ2-7; D is possibly TRBD1 (6 bases). Germline loops: CDR1 SNHLY, CDR2 FYNNEI. This CDR3 comprises 14 residues. V shed 8 bases and J shed 2 bases, with 16 bases lying between them. CDR3 coding DNA: TGTGCCAGCCGCCTCCCGACAGGTACCTACGAGCAGTACTTC. Encoded protein: CASRLPTGTYEQYF.

About this clone: At the DNA level, this CDR3 is encoded by other sequences in the same sample as well. The gene calls are TRBV5-1 and TRBJ1-1; D is unresolved. Germline V CDR1 and CDR2: SGHRS, YFSETQ. The CDR3 runs 13 residues. V was pared by 1 base and J by 1 base, with 5 bases between. As DNA, the CDR3 is TGCGCCAGCAGCTTGCGCGGGAACACTGAAGCTTTCTTT. Translated, it gives CASSLRGNTEAFF.

The chain carries TRBV11-2 and TRBJ2-7; 11 nucleotides align to TRBD1. The CDR3 runs to 14 residues. Germline CDR1 reads SGHAT; CDR2 reads FQNNGV. Trimming at V came to 4 bases and at J to 1 base, leaving 0 bases not matched to a gene. CDR3 in amino acids: CASSWDRGSYEQYF. CDR3 DNA sequence: TGTGCCAGCAGCTGGGACAGGGGGTCCTACGAGCAGTACTTC.

The CDR3 reads CASSLGGRPQHF. As DNA, the CDR3 is TGTGCCAGCAGCTTAGGAGGCCGTCCCCAGCATTTT. This rearrangement joins TRBV13 to TRBJ1-5; no reliable D call. Looked up from germline, CDR1 is PRHDT and CDR2 is FYEKMQ (reference sequence). Trimming shortened V by 0 bases and J by 10 bases, and 7 bases separated the two germline ends. This CDR3 region has 12 residues.

V gene TRBV27 combines with J gene TRBJ1-5; D not certain. Between the trimmed V and J ends, which lost 3 bases and 1 base, there was a span of 10 bases. Germline values: CDR1 MNHEY, CDR2 SMNVEV (reference sequence). The CDR3 spans 15 residues. The CDR3 region is CASSFRAGSNQPQHF. The CDR3 bases are TGTGCCAGCAGTTTTCGGGCCGGGAGCAATCAGCCCCAGCATTTT.

This rearrangement joins TRBV7-9 to TRBJ2-5; unclear D gene. Germline values: CDR1 SEHNR, CDR2 FQNEAQ (reference sequence). The length of the CDR3 is 12 residues. Trimming removed 6 bases from V and 5 bases from J, with 10 bases in between. This CDR3 is CASRGRFETQYF. CDR3 nucleotide sequence: TGTGCCAGCAGAGGGCGATTCGAGACCCAGTACTTC.

Only a few counts were recorded for this clone. In DNA form, the CDR3 reads TGCGCCAGCAGCCAATTTATGAACACTGAAGCTTTCTTT. Translating it yields CASSQFMNTEAFF. The rearrangement uses TRBV4-1 and TRBJ1-1; D uncertain. The CDR3 is made up of 13 amino acids. Trimming pared 2 bases from V and 0 bases from J, leaving 4 bases between. Germline V gene sequence: CDR1 MGHRA, CDR2 YSYEKL.

V is TRBV13 and J is TRBJ2-7, with 11 bases lining up with TRBD2. The CDR3 covers 16 residues. The V segment lost 5 bases and the J segment 4 bases; nucleotides outside the gene matches: 10. Germline CDR1 PRHDT, CDR2 FYEKMQ (reference sequence). CDR3 DNA: TGTGCCAGCAGCCTGGCCGGGACTAGCGGCAAGTACGAGCAGTACTTC. This translates into CASSLAGTSGKYEQYF.

The chain combines TRBV19 with TRBJ2-2; a weak D match, TRBD2 (6 bases). This CDR3 is built from 16 residues. Germline CDR1 is LNHDA and CDR2 is SQIVND (reference sequence). The ends were cut back, 6 bases at V and 0 bases at J, with 14 bases in the middle. The CDR3 bases are TGTGCCAGTAGCGACTCTAGCGTACCGAACACCGGGGAGCTGTTTTTT. Residues: CASSDSSVPNTGELFF.

In this sample, this clone turned up once. The chain combines TRBV19 with TRBJ2-7; D is possibly TRBD1 (5 bases). Trimming cost V 3 bases and J 2 bases, with 14 bases left between them. The CDR3 spans 15 residues. Looked up from germline, CDR1 is LNHDA and CDR2 is SQIVND (reference sequence). CDR3 sequence: CASSMAGDSAYEQYF. The DNA of the CDR3 is TGTGCCAGTAGTATGGCCGGCGACAGCGCCTACGAGCAGTACTTC.

The chain joins TRBV27 to TRBJ1-1; D gene ambiguous. V was trimmed by 6 bases and J by 8 bases, leaving 10 bases between them. CDR1 MNHEY and CDR2 SMNVEV come from the germline V gene (reference sequence). The CDR3 is 11 amino acids. The CDR3 loop is CASRTTGEAFF. The CDR3, as DNA: TGTGCCAGCAGGACCACCGGGGAAGCTTTCTTT.

The chain carries TRBV5-1 and TRBJ2-3, with 9 positions matching TRBD1. The CDR3 is made up of 17 amino acids. The J segment lost 4 bases and the V segment lost 0 bases, leaving 9 bases of the junction unmatched. The germline V gene encodes CDR1 SGHRS and CDR2 YFSETQ. The CDR3 bases are TGCGCCAGCAGCTTGGTCCATTACAGGGGGCCCTCAGATACGCAGTATTTT. Translation: CASSLVHYRGPSDTQYF.

This clone occurred once. V usage is TRBV7-2 and J usage is TRBJ2-5, with TRBD2 matching 8 bases. The V segment lost 5 bases and the J segment 5 bases; nucleotides outside the gene matches: 4. This CDR3 comprises 13 residues. The V gene's germline CDR1 is SGHTA and CDR2 FQGNSA. This CDR3 reads CASSPPGGETQYF. In nucleotides, the CDR3 is TGTGCCAGCAGCCCCCCGGGAGGGGAGACCCAGTACTTC.

The V call is TRBV4-2, the J call TRBJ1-1; D possibly corresponds to TRBD1 (5 bases). Trimming pared 4 bases from V and 5 bases from J, leaving 17 bases between. There are 15 residues in the CDR3. In germline, CDR1 is LGHNA, CDR2 YNFKEQ. The CDR3 sequence: CASSRAKGRWTEAFF. In nucleotides, the CDR3 is TGTGCCAGCAGCCGGGCGAAGGGGCGGTGGACTGAAGCTTTCTTT.

In its sample, this clone was seen once. V usage is TRBV19 and J usage is TRBJ2-7, with a weak D call TRBD1 (7 bases). Germline CDR1 reads LNHDA; CDR2 reads SQIVND (reference sequence). V lost 4 bases, J lost 3 bases, and 22 bases lay in between. The CDR3 sequence is 17 residues long. Written as DNA, the CDR3 is TGTGCCAGTAGTACTGACCGTTACAGGGGAGGAATCTACGAGCAGTACTTC. Protein sequence: CASSTDRYRGGIYEQYF.

V is TRBV10-2 and J is TRBJ2-5, with 14 bases aligning to TRBD2. V was pared by 7 bases and J by 2 bases, with 9 bases of the junction left unmatched. The germline V gene has CDR1 WSHSY and CDR2 SAAADI. The CDR3 is 17 residues long. The CDR3 loop reads CASMGTSGGTIQETQYF. The CDR3 region has the DNA TGCGCCAGCATGGGGACTAGCGGGGGTACAATACAAGAGACCCAGTACTTC.

CDR3: CASSLLGLANYGYTF. The DNA of the CDR3 is TGCGCCAGCAGCTTACTAGGATTAGCTAACTATGGCTACACCTTC. The chain combines TRBV5-1 with TRBJ1-2; D is unclear. This CDR3 spans 15 amino acids. V lost 2 bases to trimming and J lost 0 bases, with 11 bases between them. Germline V CDR1 and CDR2: SGHRS, YFSETQ.

The chain links TRBV7-6 to TRBJ2-1; D call uncertain. V was pared by 2 bases and J by 8 bases, with 16 bases between. The germline gives CDR1 SGHVS, CDR2 FNYEAQ. This CDR3 spans 15 amino acids. In nucleotides, the CDR3 is TGTGCCAGCAGCTTATCGTTCCGCGACAAAGATGAGCAGTTCTTC. It translates to CASSLSFRDKDEQFF.

This clone was counted only a few times. This chain connects TRBV7-9 to TRBJ2-7, with D perhaps given as TRBD1 or TRBD2 (5 bases each). V was clipped by 1 base and J by 3 bases, with 10 bases between them. Germline CDR1 SEHNR, CDR2 FQNEAQ (reference sequence). This CDR3 has 14 amino acids. The CDR3 protein is CASSLDGTIYEQYF. CDR3 nucleotides: TGTGCCAGCAGCTTAGACGGGACCATCTACGAGCAGTACTTC. The entire variable domain, with the rest obtained from reference TRBV7-9 and TRBJ2-7, is as follows: DTGVSQNPRHKITKRGQNVTFRCDPISEHNRLYWYRQTLGQGPEFLTYFQNEAQLEKSRLLSDRFSAERPKGSFSTLEIQRTEQGDSAMYLCASSLDGTIYEQYFGPGTRLTVT.

V and J are TRBV27 and TRBJ2-3; D might be TRBD2 (5 bases). The CDR3 spans 14 residues. Germline CDR1 MNHEY, CDR2 SMNVEV (reference sequence). V shed 6 bases and J shed 4 bases, with 14 bases lying between them. Here the CDR3 reads CASRYWRMADTQYF. In DNA form, the CDR3 reads TGTGCCAGCAGGTACTGGAGGATGGCAGATACGCAGTATTTT.

This chain uses TRBV10-3 with TRBJ1-1, with 11 bases that match TRBD1. The V gene's germline CDR1 is ENHRY and CDR2 SYGVKD. Trimming cost V 6 bases and J 4 bases; bases outside gene matches: 10. The length of the CDR3 is 16 residues. The CDR3 loop reads CAISHTPGQGGTEAFF. CDR3 sequence (DNA): TGTGCCATCAGCCATACTCCGGGACAGGGGGGCACTGAAGCTTTCTTT.

The chain uses TRBV11-2 and TRBJ1-2; D gene unclear. CDR1 is SGHAT and CDR2 is FQNNGV in the germline V gene. CDR3 length: 13 residues. The V end was cut by 0 bases, the J end by 0 bases, with 2 bases between. CDR3 bases: TGTGCCAGCAGCTTAGACCCTAACTATGGCTACACCTTC. Its protein is CASSLDPNYGYTF.

CDR3 sequence: CASSYVGESSYNEQFF. DNA for the CDR3: TGTGCCAGCAGTTATGTGGGAGAGAGTTCCTACAATGAGCAGTTCTTC. V and J are TRBV27 and TRBJ2-1; TRBD2 is a possible D gene (5 bases). Trimming took off 4 bases at V and 1 base at J, with 14 bases between the two ends. This CDR3 is 16 amino acids long. Germline V gives CDR1 MNHEY, CDR2 SMNVEV (reference sequence).

The chain uses TRBV15 and TRBJ2-7, with D tentatively TRBD1 (6 bases). This CDR3 is built from 15 residues. The germline V and J ends were trimmed by 5 bases and 2 bases, with 16 bases remaining between them. Germline values: CDR1 LNHNV, CDR2 YYDKDF (reference sequence). Written as DNA, the CDR3 is TGTGCCACCAGCTTCGCCCAGTGGGGGCCCTACGAGCAGTACTTC. Its translation is CATSFAQWGPYEQYF.

The chain has TRBV15 and TRBJ1-1; D unclear. CDR1 LNHNV and CDR2 YYDKDF come from the germline V gene (reference sequence). V was pared by 3 bases and J by 5 bases, with 13 bases between. This CDR3 has 14 amino acids. CDR3 DNA sequence: TGTGCCACCAGCAGCACCAGATTTAAAACTGAAGCTTTCTTT. It translates to CATSSTRFKTEAFF.

This clone was recorded once. This chain links TRBV7-9 with TRBJ2-4; 7 positions agree with TRBD1. CDR3 length: 14 residues. With 5 bases clipped from V and 7 bases from J, the junction kept 8 bases outside the gene matches. The V gene's germline CDR1 is SEHNR and CDR2 FQNEAQ (reference sequence). The CDR3 DNA sequence: TGTGCCAGCAGCCCGACAACAGGGGATAACATTCAGTACTTC. Amino acids: CASSPTTGDNIQYF.

The chain carries TRBV7-6 and TRBJ2-1; D might be TRBD2 (7 bases). The CDR3 consists of 18 residues. In germline, CDR1 is SGHVS, CDR2 FNYEAQ. V was trimmed by 0 bases and J by 2 bases, leaving 17 bases between them. As DNA, the CDR3 is TGTGCCAGCAGCTTAGCGCGTTCCAGCGGGGACACCTACAATGAGCAGTTCTTC. This sequence encodes CASSLARSSGDTYNEQFF.